A single T cell receptor beta chain is shown here with its context. This entry is derived from a study of blood T cell repertoires in COVID-19. Overall study context: COVID-19 samples from acute and convalescent phases originated in the United States, Italy and Spain. PBMCs, B-cell-depleted T cells, or T cells were the source of the cDNA or gDNA that made up the material.

Germline assignment: CDR1 SGHTA and CDR2 FQGTGA. Trimming removed 6 bases from V and 2 bases from J; junction bases left unmatched: 7. CDR3 size: 14 residues. Authors' processing steps: Scientists estimated how many nucleated cells there were by amplifying reference gene primers. Generated by immunoSEQ multiplex PCR, the TCRdb table keeps only in-frame clones and is missing some. V and J calls and clone size are as listed in that table; D and trimming were resolved from the DNA. In the table there are some 76,000 clones, about 80% of which are singletons. The sequenced material came from peripheral blood. The receptor was isolated from a man between 50 and 59 years old with acute or convalescent COVID-19. The rearrangement links TRBV7-3 to TRBJ2-7; 7 bases map to TRBD1. The CDR3 region is CASSPDRATYEQYF. The CDR3 nucleotides are TGTGCCAGCAGTCCTGACAGGGCGACCTACGAGCAGTACTTC.